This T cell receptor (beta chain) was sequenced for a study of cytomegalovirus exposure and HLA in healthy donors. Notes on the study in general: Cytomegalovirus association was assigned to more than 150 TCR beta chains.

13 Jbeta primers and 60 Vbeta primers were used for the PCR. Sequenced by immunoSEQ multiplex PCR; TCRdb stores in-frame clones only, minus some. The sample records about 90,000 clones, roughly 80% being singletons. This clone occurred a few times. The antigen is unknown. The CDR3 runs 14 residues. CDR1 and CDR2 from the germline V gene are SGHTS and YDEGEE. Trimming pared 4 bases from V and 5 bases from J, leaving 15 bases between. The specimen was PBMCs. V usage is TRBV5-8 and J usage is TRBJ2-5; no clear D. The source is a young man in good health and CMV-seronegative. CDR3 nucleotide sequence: TGTGCCAGCAGCCCGGAAACGGCCAGGGAGACCCAGTACTTC. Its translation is CASSPETARETQYF.